This T cell receptor beta chain is from a study of control samples from healthy donors and cancer patients. This CDR3 has 15 residues. CDR1 and CDR2 from the germline V gene are SGHVS and FQNEAQ. V shed 5 bases, J shed 5 bases, and the junction held 6 bases outside the gene matches. Assay used: immunoSEQ multiplex PCR; TCRdb lists only in-frame clones, some missing. Of 70,000 to 95,000 clones in the sample, roughly 86% are singletons; the top ten hold over 15%. The chain joins TRBV7-8 to TRBJ2-5, with TRBD2 matching 12 bases. The TCR sequence derives from a man aged 50 to 59 in good health. Sequenced input: blood. The CDR3: CASSLRLAGEETQYF. DNA of the CDR3: TGTGCCAGCAGCCTGAGACTAGCGGGAGAGGAGACCCAGTACTTC.